The 31 T cell receptor beta chains reported below all come from one sample, sequenced in a study of T cells expressing NK-cell markers. TCRdb re-called the 5' RACE reads; one entry per CDR3 protein, DNA not given. This repertoire includes about half a million distinct CDR3 sequences. Material for sequencing was blood T cells: a sorted CD56 or NKG2C T cell subset, CD4+ or CD8+ T cells, or bulk PBMC T cells (not recorded which). The receptor source for this set is a woman aged 45-65 years in good health.

The J gene is TRBJ2-1, the V gene TRBV6-5; TCRdb selects TRBD1, and the lack of DNA leaves this call unchecked. CDR1 and CDR2 from the germline V gene are MNHEY and SVGAGI. The CDR3 spans 14 residues. CDR3 residues: CASSSSGGPREQFF.

This rearrangement joins TRBV7-2 to TRBJ2-7; TCRdb picks TRBD2, but there is no DNA to check that call. The germline CDR1 and CDR2 sequences are SGHTA and FQGNSA. This CDR3 has 14 amino acids. The CDR3 sequence is CASSPTSGPYEQYF.

The V and J genes are TRBV5-6 and TRBJ2-7; the D gene TCRdb calls, TRBD1, cannot be checked with no DNA. The CDR3 runs to 15 residues. The germline V gene encodes CDR1 SGHDT and CDR2 YYEEEE. The CDR3 here is CASSYGQEISYEQYF.

V and J are TRBV28 and TRBJ2-2; TCRdb names TRBD2, which stays unverified in the absence of DNA. This CDR3 region has 18 residues. Germline lookup yields CDR1 MDHEN and CDR2 SYDVKM. CDR3 region: CASLATSGRDTNTGELFF.

The rearrangement joins TRBV11-3 to TRBJ2-7; the TCRdb D gene call, TRBD1, has no DNA to confirm it. CDR1 and CDR2 from the germline V gene are SGHNT and YENEEA. This CDR3 contains 15 residues. CDR3 sequence: CASSVPGQGLYEQYF.

The V and J genes are TRBV10-3 and TRBJ2-1. CDR3 size: 13 residues. From germline, CDR1 is ENHRY and CDR2 SYGVKD. CDR3 protein: CAITPSSLNEQFF.

The chain uses TRBV5-6 and TRBJ1-2. The CDR3 loop spans 13 amino acids. Germline-derived CDR1 and CDR2 are SGHDT and YYEEEE. The CDR3 reads CASTLPDLYGYTF.

V gene TRBV2 combines with J gene TRBJ2-3; TCRdb's D call of TRBD2 is untestable without DNA. This CDR3 spans 18 amino acids. The V gene's germline CDR1 is SNHLY and CDR2 FYNNEI. CDR3 amino acids: CASMGTSGRAGTDTPQYF.

The V and J genes are TRBV20-1 and TRBJ2-3; TCRdb designates TRBD1, a call that cannot be tested without DNA. The germline V gene encodes CDR1 DFQATT and CDR2 SNEGSKA (reference sequence). The CDR3 has 13 amino acids. The CDR3 here is CSATYGPGDTQYF.

The chain combines TRBV7-9 with TRBJ2-1; TCRdb designates TRBD2, a call that cannot be tested without DNA. The germline CDR1 and CDR2 sequences are SEHNR and FQNEAQ (reference sequence). The CDR3 is 20 amino acids. The chain's CDR3 is CASSLYTGLSTSGRRNEQFF. The complete variable domain, with remaining parts taken from reference TRBV7-9 and TRBJ2-1, reads DTGVSQNPRHKITKRGQNVTFRCDPISEHNRLYWYRQTLGQGPEFLTYFQNEAQLEKSRLLSDRFSAERPKGSFSTLEIQRTEQGDSAMYLCASSLYTGLSTSGRRNEQFFGPGTRLTVL.

V gene TRBV18 combines with J gene TRBJ2-3. CDR3 length: 15 residues. CDR1 KGHSH and CDR2 LQKENI come from the germline V gene. The CDR3 loop reads CASSPPGGSVNTQYF.

The V call is TRBV29-1, the J call TRBJ2-1; as DNA is missing, the TRBD2 call by TCRdb cannot be tested. The CDR3 runs to 15 residues. Per germline, CDR1 SQVTM and CDR2 ANQGSEA. The CDR3 here is CSVEGTSKTYNEQFF.

V usage is TRBV3-1 and J usage is TRBJ1-1. This CDR3 is built from 15 residues. Germline CDR1 reads LGHDT; CDR2 reads YNNKEL (reference sequence). The CDR3 loop is CASSQGGLAKREAFF. The complete variable domain, with remaining parts taken from reference TRBV3-1 and TRBJ1-1, reads DTAVSQTPKYLVTQMGNDKSIKCEQNLGHDTMYWYKQDSKKFLKIMFSYNNKELIINETVPNRFSPKSPDKAHLNLHINSLELGDSAVYFCASSQGGLAKREAFFGQGTRLTVV.

The chain uses TRBV5-1 and TRBJ2-1. CDR3 length: 15 residues. The germline CDR1 and CDR2 sequences are SGHRS and YFSETQ. CDR3 region: CASSPRMMQGNEQFF.

The V and J genes are TRBV4-2 and TRBJ1-3. Germline V gene data show CDR1 as LGHNA and CDR2 as YNFKEQ. CDR3 length: 15 amino acids. The CDR3 reads CASSPAGLTGNTIYF.

V gene TRBV24-1 combines with J gene TRBJ2-1; with no DNA, the TCRdb D assignment of TRBD1 cannot be verified. Germline assignment: CDR1 KGHDR and CDR2 SFDVKD. The CDR3 runs 16 residues. The CDR3 spells CATSDLSGQGWNEQFF.

The chain employs TRBV3-1 and TRBJ1-2; TCRdb's D call, TRBD1, is unchecked because there is no DNA. The CDR3 spans 17 residues. Germline V gene sequence: CDR1 LGHDT, CDR2 YNNKEL (reference sequence). The chain's CDR3 is CASSQPTGDRADYGYTF.

CDR3 protein: CASSFTQNTIYF. J is TRBJ1-3 and V is TRBV28. Germline V gene lookup returns CDR1 MDHEN and CDR2 SYDVKM. The CDR3 has 12 residues.

The chain combines TRBV12-3 or TRBV12-4 with TRBJ2-4; as DNA is missing, the TRBD2 call by TCRdb cannot be tested. CDR3 length: 15 amino acids. The CDR3 here is CASSFTSGAQNIQYF.

The genes are TRBV9 and TRBJ1-1; the TCRdb call, TRBD1, lacks DNA for checking. Germline-derived CDR1 and CDR2 are SGDLS and YYNGEE. The CDR3 extends over 15 amino acids. The CDR3 loop reads CASSLGAGFPPEAFF.

The rearrangement uses TRBV12-3 or TRBV12-4 and TRBJ1-6; as DNA is missing, the TRBD1 call by TCRdb cannot be tested. This CDR3 is built from 16 residues. The CDR3 reads CASSHTGYRVDSPLHF.

The rearrangement joins TRBV5-4 to TRBJ2-5; checking the TCRdb D call of TRBD1 is not possible without DNA. CDR1 is SGHNT, CDR2 YYREEE, per germline (reference sequence). This CDR3 is built from 12 residues. CDR3 sequence: CASSKGQETQYF.

V gene TRBV11-2 combines with J gene TRBJ2-7; TCRdb names TRBD1, which stays unverified in the absence of DNA. Germline CDR1 and CDR2: SGHAT and FQNNGV. The CDR3 has 16 amino acids. This chain's CDR3 is CASSLAFGQGSYEQYF.

The chain combines TRBV29-1 with TRBJ2-2; without DNA, the TCRdb call of TRBD1 cannot be checked. CDR1 is SQVTM and CDR2 is ANQGSEA in the germline V gene. The CDR3 length is 14 residues. Here the CDR3 reads CSVVQDSNTGELFF.

The chain's CDR3 is CSVGRLQGRTNYGYTF. The J gene is TRBJ1-2, the V gene TRBV29-1; with no DNA, the TCRdb D assignment of TRBD1 cannot be verified. The CDR3 has 16 amino acids. Germline CDR1 is SQVTM and CDR2 is ANQGSEA.

The rearrangement uses TRBV12-3 or TRBV12-4 and TRBJ1-2. This CDR3 region has 11 residues. This CDR3 is CASSLEGGYTF.

The chain links TRBV4-2 to TRBJ2-2; TCRdb gives TRBD1 as the D gene, but with no DNA this cannot be confirmed. Germline values: CDR1 LGHNA, CDR2 YNFKEQ. The CDR3 contains 16 residues. CDR3 protein: CASSPVGGANTGELFF.

This chain connects TRBV7-8 to TRBJ2-7; TCRdb calls TRBD2, which cannot be checked without DNA. Germline loops: CDR1 SGHVS, CDR2 FQNEAQ. The CDR3 covers 12 residues. This CDR3 is CASSPSSGEQYF.

The gene calls are TRBV12-3 or TRBV12-4 and TRBJ1-1; the TCRdb D gene call, TRBD1, has no DNA to confirm it. This CDR3 has 15 amino acids. CDR3: CASSFGGGRALEAFF.

The chain has TRBV5-1 and TRBJ2-1; without DNA, the TCRdb call of TRBD1 cannot be checked. The CDR3 extends over 15 amino acids. Germline values: CDR1 SGHRS, CDR2 YFSETQ. The CDR3 reads CASSTYGGNFNEQFF.

The chain has TRBV7-7 and TRBJ2-1. CDR3 length: 13 amino acids. Germline V gene data show CDR1 as SSHAT and CDR2 as FNYEAQ (reference sequence). CDR3 amino acids: CASSLPGLNEQFF.